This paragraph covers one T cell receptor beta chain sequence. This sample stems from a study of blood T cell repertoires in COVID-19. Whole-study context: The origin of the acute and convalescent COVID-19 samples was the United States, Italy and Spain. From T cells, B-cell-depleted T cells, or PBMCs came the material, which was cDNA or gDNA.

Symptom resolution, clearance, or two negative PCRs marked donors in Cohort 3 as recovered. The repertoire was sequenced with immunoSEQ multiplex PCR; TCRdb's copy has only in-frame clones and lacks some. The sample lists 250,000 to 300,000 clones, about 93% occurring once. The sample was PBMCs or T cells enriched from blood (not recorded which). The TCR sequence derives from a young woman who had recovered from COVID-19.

For the CDR3, the DNA is TGTGCCAGCAGCCCTACCATTAGTACAGGGGGCGAGCAGTACTTC. Translation: CASSPTISTGGEQYF. J is TRBJ2-7 and V is TRBV7-8; 8 bases are a match to TRBD1. The CDR3 has 15 residues. Unmatched junction bases numbered 12, after V lost 5 bases and J lost 6 bases. Germline V gives CDR1 SGHVS, CDR2 FQNEAQ.